These T cell receptor beta chains were read from a single sample in a study of T cells in Graves' hyperthyroidism and ophthalmopathy. TCRdb reprocessed the multiplex PCR reads with MiXCR, giving one entry per CDR3 protein. The profile shows some 460,000 distinct CDR3 sequences, roughly 14% of them singletons. Sample: blood. These TCRs come from a woman younger than 30 with Graves' hyperthyroidism. Each CDR3 is given with its conserved first and last residue.

v_gene: TRBV3-1; j_gene: TRBJ2-2; CDR3aa: CASSQDREASGELFF
v_gene: TRBV6-2/TRBV6-3; j_gene: TRBJ1-3; CDR3aa: CASSYSGSSGNTIYF
v_gene: TRBV6-6; j_gene: TRBJ2-7; CDR3aa: CASSYSPGQYEQYF
v_gene: TRBV27; j_gene: TRBJ2-1; CDR3aa: CASKAGEVLNEQFF
v_gene: TRBV20-1; j_gene: TRBJ2-6; CDR3aa: CSARRPSGANVLTF
v_gene: TRBV4-1; j_gene: TRBJ1-5; CDR3aa: CASSRVLVRTGRDQPQHF
v_gene: TRBV28; j_gene: TRBJ1-1; CDR3aa: CASSFPGGDTEAFF
v_gene: TRBV9; j_gene: TRBJ2-5; CDR3aa: CASSVGPVGAVETQYF
v_gene: TRBV3-1; j_gene: TRBJ1-5; CDR3aa: CASSQDTGGNQPQHF
v_gene: TRBV9; j_gene: TRBJ2-1; CDR3aa: CASSVDGGGVYNEQFF
v_gene: TRBV12-3/TRBV12-4; j_gene: TRBJ2-7; CDR3aa: CASSPPPAGVYEQYF
v_gene: TRBV29-1; j_gene: TRBJ2-7; CDR3aa: CSVSTSGYSYEQYF
v_gene: TRBV6-1; j_gene: TRBJ2-7; CDR3aa: CASRDLTASYEQYF
v_gene: TRBV5-1; j_gene: TRBJ2-5; CDR3aa: CASSSSGRQETQYF
v_gene: TRBV7-2; j_gene: TRBJ2-5; CDR3aa: CASSLGTGGRETQYF
v_gene: TRBV16; j_gene: TRBJ2-7; CDR3aa: CASSQSWVVQGVYEQYF
v_gene: TRBV20-1; j_gene: TRBJ2-1; CDR3aa: CSARIASRNEQFF
v_gene: TRBV20-1; j_gene: TRBJ2-2; CDR3aa: CSARGTTSTGELFF
v_gene: TRBV20-1; j_gene: TRBJ1-1; CDR3aa: CSARESRGMNTEAFF
v_gene: TRBV20-1; j_gene: TRBJ1-2; CDR3aa: CSARSPGGGNHGYTF
v_gene: TRBV18; j_gene: TRBJ2-5; CDR3aa: CASSALEETQYF
v_gene: TRBV6-2/TRBV6-3; j_gene: TRBJ1-5; CDR3aa: CASRQQGNNQPQHF
v_gene: TRBV27; j_gene: TRBJ1-6; CDR3aa: CASSLSRTNNSPLHF
v_gene: TRBV7-8; j_gene: TRBJ2-1; CDR3aa: CASSPAGTGVYNEQFF
v_gene: TRBV11-2; j_gene: TRBJ2-7; CDR3aa: CASSLTPGLATDYEQYF
v_gene: TRBV11-2; j_gene: TRBJ2-7; CDR3aa: CASSGSGSPLHEQYF
v_gene: TRBV7-9; j_gene: TRBJ1-1; CDR3aa: CASSYPHVSGTEAFF
v_gene: TRBV20-1; j_gene: TRBJ2-7; CDR3aa: CSARDLTGSAYEQYF
v_gene: TRBV7-9; j_gene: TRBJ1-1; CDR3aa: CASSSLGPPYTEAFF
v_gene: TRBV5-6; j_gene: TRBJ2-1; CDR3aa: CASSLPRISLKNEQFF
v_gene: TRBV20-1; j_gene: TRBJ2-3; CDR3aa: CSARDARVSTDTQYF
v_gene: TRBV7-2; j_gene: TRBJ1-6; CDR3aa: CASSFRGVSFYYGNSPLHF
v_gene: TRBV9; j_gene: TRBJ1-6; CDR3aa: CASSPLVTRTGLSPLHF
v_gene: TRBV6-1; j_gene: TRBJ1-1; CDR3aa: CASSGMQGAGGTEAFF
v_gene: TRBV11-2; j_gene: TRBJ1-1; CDR3aa: CASSSTGLNTEAFF
v_gene: TRBV7-9; j_gene: TRBJ1-2; CDR3aa: CASSLASGVGYTF
v_gene: TRBV5-1; j_gene: TRBJ2-3; CDR3aa: CASSLAGTSGGNTDTQYF
v_gene: TRBV5-1; j_gene: TRBJ2-7; CDR3aa: CASSGKGRPAEQYF